These 22 T cell receptor beta chains were sequenced from one sample in a study of blood T cell repertoires in COVID-19. The repertoire was sequenced with immunoSEQ multiplex PCR; TCRdb's copy has only in-frame clones and lacks some. Of about 210,000 clones listed, about 91% are singletons. Sequencing input: peripheral blood. The receptors were sampled from a man aged 25 to 40 with acute or convalescent COVID-19.

The chain links TRBV28 to TRBJ2-1; 9 bases align to TRBD1. This CDR3 is 15 amino acids long. After removal of 6 bases from V and 8 bases from J, the junction contained 11 bases not matched to a gene. Germline V gene lookup returns CDR1 MDHEN and CDR2 SYDVKM. CDR3 in DNA: TGTGCCAGCAGCAACACAGGGGGCGGGAGCGATGAGCAGTTCTTC. It encodes CASSNTGGGSDEQFF.

The CDR3 nucleotides are TGTGCCAGCAGCCCTCCGTTGCGGGGATTTAATGAAAAACTGTTTTTT. The encoded protein is CASSPPLRGFNEKLFF. V is TRBV3-1 (or the pseudogene TRBV3-2) and J is TRBJ1-4; D gene unclear. From germline, CDR1 is LGHDT and CDR2 YNNKEL (reference sequence). V shed 4 bases and J shed 4 bases, with 16 bases lying between them. This CDR3 is 16 amino acids long.

The chain is built from TRBV5-6 and TRBJ1-5, with a weak D call TRBD1 (5 bases). Germline V gene lookup returns CDR1 SGHDT and CDR2 YYEEEE. CDR3 size: 17 residues. V gave up 0 bases and J gave up 1 base, with 14 bases separating them. CDR3 nucleotide sequence: TGTGCCAGCAGCTTGGTCCACGGGGGTAAGAGCAATCAGCCCCAGCATTTT. Translation gives CASSLVHGGKSNQPQHF. The full variable domain, its missing parts supplied by reference TRBV5-6 and TRBJ1-5, is DAGVTQSPTHLIKTRGQQVTLRCSPKSGHDTVSWYQQALGQGPQFIFQYYEEEERQRGNFPDRFSGHQFPNYSSELNVNALLLGDSALYLCASSLVHGGKSNQPQHFGDGTRLSIL.

V and J are TRBV28 and TRBJ2-7, with 8 bases fitting TRBD2. The CDR3 is made up of 17 amino acids. With 7 bases clipped from V and 0 bases from J, the junction kept 14 bases outside the gene matches. In germline, CDR1 is MDHEN, CDR2 SYDVKM. This chain's CDR3 is CASNRPRAGGFSYEQYF. The CDR3, as DNA: TGTGCCAGCAATAGACCCCGGGCGGGAGGTTTCTCCTACGAGCAGTACTTC.

This clone occurred once. The rearrangement joins TRBV9 to TRBJ2-3; 11 positions agree with TRBD2. Germline V lookup: CDR1 SGDLS, CDR2 YYNGEE. The CDR3 is 16 amino acids. After removal of 0 bases from V and 1 base from J, the junction contained 1 base not matched to a gene. CDR3 sequence (DNA): TGTGCCAGCAGCGTAGCACTAGCGGGAGGCACAGATACGCAGTATTTT. Translation: CASSVALAGGTDTQYF.

The chain uses TRBV7-3 and TRBJ2-2, with D unresolved. This CDR3 has 15 residues. Per germline, CDR1 SGHTA and CDR2 FQGTGA. Deletions cut 1 base from V and 2 bases from J, with 8 bases between. CDR3 nucleotides: TGTGCCAGCAGCTTAAGTGCGTTAAACACCGGGGAGCTGTTTTTT. Protein sequence: CASSLSALNTGELFF.

The chain carries TRBV30 and TRBJ2-1; TRBD1 is a possible D gene (6 bases). Trimming removed 0 bases from V and 2 bases from J, with 11 bases in between. This CDR3 is built from 15 residues. Germline V gives CDR1 GTSNPN, CDR2 SVGIG (reference sequence). DNA for the CDR3: TGTGCCTGGAGTGTACAGGGTGGCCCCTACAATGAGCAGTTCTTC. It codes for CAWSVQGGPYNEQFF.

This chain joins TRBV5-4 and TRBJ2-2; 10 positions agree with TRBD1. The V segment lost 4 bases and the J segment 4 bases; nucleotides outside the gene matches: 7. Looked up from germline, CDR1 is SGHNT and CDR2 is YYREEE (reference sequence). There are 16 residues in the CDR3. CDR3 in amino acids: CASSPRQGAGTGELFF. The CDR3 region has the DNA TGTGCCAGCAGCCCCCGACAGGGGGCGGGCACCGGGGAGCTGTTTTTT. Based on the CDR3 plus reference TRBV5-4 and TRBJ2-2, the full variable domain is ETGVTQSPTHLIKTRGQQVTLRCSSQSGHNTVSWYQQALGQGPQFIFQYYREEENGRGNFPPRFSGLQFPNYSSELNVNALELDDSALYLCASSPRQGAGTGELFFGEGSRLTVL.

The rearrangement joins TRBV30 to TRBJ1-5; D unclear. V lost 2 bases to trimming and J lost 3 bases, with 8 bases between them. The CDR3 sequence is 13 residues long. Per germline, CDR1 GTSNPN and CDR2 SVGIG (reference sequence). CDR3 sequence reads: CAWSLTVNQPQHF. In DNA, the CDR3 is TGTGCCTGGAGTTTAACGGTCAATCAGCCCCAGCATTTT.

This clone has just a few counts. The chain uses TRBV4-2 and TRBJ2-3; D gene unclear. The V end was cut by 0 bases, the J end by 6 bases, with 13 bases between. Per the germline V gene, CDR1 is LGHNA and CDR2 is YNFKEQ. This CDR3 is built from 15 residues. CDR3 nucleotides: TGTGCCAGCAGCCAAGATACAGTTGTTGCTGATACGCAGTATTTT. As protein: CASSQDTVVADTQYF.

This chain uses TRBV5-4 with TRBJ2-5; 10 nucleotides align to TRBD1. The CDR3 length is 19 residues. The V segment lost 3 bases and the J segment 10 bases; nucleotides outside the gene matches: 24. The V gene's germline CDR1 is SGHNT and CDR2 YYREEE (reference sequence). The CDR3 reads CASSSDRGRGRTFGGDQYF. Written as DNA, the CDR3 is TGTGCCAGCAGCTCCGACAGGGGGCGGGGTCGGACTTTTGGAGGGGACCAGTACTTC. Full variable domain (remainder filled in from reference TRBV5-4 and TRBJ2-5): ETGVTQSPTHLIKTRGQQVTLRCSSQSGHNTVSWYQQALGQGPQFIFQYYREEENGRGNFPPRFSGLQFPNYSSELNVNALELDDSALYLCASSSDRGRGRTFGGDQYFGPGTRLLVL.

The sample holds one count of this clone. The rearrangement joins TRBV3-1 (or the pseudogene TRBV3-2) to TRBJ2-1; D unresolved. This CDR3 contains 16 residues. Trimming removed 0 bases from V and 0 bases from J, with 9 bases in between. The germline gives CDR1 LGHDT, CDR2 YNNKEL (reference sequence). This CDR3 is CASSQDADSSYNEQFF. CDR3 DNA sequence: TGTGCCAGCAGCCAAGACGCGGATAGCTCCTACAATGAGCAGTTCTTC.

The chain combines TRBV6-1 with TRBJ2-7; TRBD2 matches at 11 bases. V shed 2 bases and J 7 bases; nucleotides not matched to a gene: 1. The CDR3 contains 13 residues. The germline gives CDR1 MNHNS, CDR2 SASEGT. This CDR3 reads CASSELAGGEQYF. The CDR3 DNA sequence: TGTGCCAGCAGTGAACTAGCGGGAGGAGAGCAGTACTTC.

The rearrangement joins TRBV5-1 to TRBJ2-1; no reliable D call. Germline CDR1 SGHRS, CDR2 YFSETQ. The CDR3 covers 14 residues. Trimming took off 5 bases at V and 4 bases at J, with 13 bases between the two ends. CDR3 in amino acids: CASRGQADYNEQFF. The CDR3 nucleotides read TGCGCCAGCAGGGGCCAGGCAGATTACAATGAGCAGTTCTTC. Using reference TRBV5-1 and TRBJ2-1 for the parts outside the CDR3, the full variable domain is KAGVTQTPRYLIKTRGQQVTLSCSPISGHRSVSWYQQTPGQGLQFLFEYFSETQRNKGNFPGRFSGRQFSNSRSEMNVSTLELGDSALYLCASRGQADYNEQFFGPGTRLTVL.

V is TRBV19 and J is TRBJ1-2; D is ambiguous. Germline CDR1 reads LNHDA; CDR2 reads SQIVND (reference sequence). V was pared by 2 bases and J by 4 bases, with 8 bases between. CDR3 length: 13 amino acids. DNA for the CDR3: TGTGCCAGTAGTATACCCGGGGTCTATGGCTACACCTTC. It translates to CASSIPGVYGYTF.

The V and J genes are TRBV7-8 and TRBJ2-1; D possibly corresponds to TRBD1 (6 bases). The germline CDR1 and CDR2 sequences are SGHVS and FQNEAQ. This CDR3 comprises 16 residues. V lost 5 bases and J lost 7, with 21 bases in between. CDR3 residues: CASSPLDRRLWNEQFF. The CDR3 region has the DNA TGTGCCAGCAGCCCCCTTGACAGGCGACTTTGGAATGAGCAGTTCTTC. Based on the CDR3 plus reference TRBV7-8 and TRBJ2-1, the full variable domain is GAGVSQSPRYKVAKRGQDVALRCDPISGHVSLFWYQQALGQGPEFLTYFQNEAQLDKSGLPSDRFFAERPEGSVSTLKIQRTQQEDSAVYLCASSPLDRRLWNEQFFGPGTRLTVL.

The chain is built from TRBV28 and TRBJ1-1; 7 nucleotides agree with TRBD1. After removal of 6 bases from V and 4 bases from J, the junction contained 8 bases not matched to a gene. This CDR3 region has 14 residues. The germline CDR1 and CDR2 sequences are MDHEN and SYDVKM. CDR3: CASSLRGDITEAFF. The CDR3 DNA is TGTGCCAGCAGCCTCAGGGGGGATATCACTGAAGCTTTCTTT.

The chain combines TRBV6-5 with TRBJ1-2; 10 bases align to TRBD1. The CDR3 has 13 amino acids. Germline CDR1 reads MNHEY; CDR2 reads SVGAGI. The J segment lost 8 bases and the V segment lost 5 bases, leaving 5 bases of the junction unmatched. CDR3: CASSTGTGVGYTF. The DNA of the CDR3 is TGTGCCAGCAGTACCGGGACAGGGGTCGGCTACACCTTC.

J is TRBJ2-7 and V is TRBV27, with 8 nucleotides matching TRBD2. Germline V gene data show CDR1 as MNHEY and CDR2 as SMNVEV (reference sequence). J was trimmed by 1 base and V by 6 bases; bases with no gene match: 8. This CDR3 region has 15 residues. For the CDR3, the DNA is TGTGCCAGCAGCGACGGGACTAGGCGGTCCTACGAGCAGTACTTC. It codes for CASSDGTRRSYEQYF.

The chain carries TRBV30 and TRBJ2-2, with D perhaps matching TRBD2 (5 bases). The CDR3 sequence is 16 residues long. The germline CDR1 and CDR2 sequences are GTSNPN and SVGIG (reference sequence). This chain's CDR3 is CVSLWGSSSGTGELFF. CDR3 in DNA: TGTGTCTCTCTATGGGGTTCTAGCTCGGGCACCGGGGAGCTGTTTTTT.

The genes are TRBV18 and TRBJ2-7; D not resolved. The CDR3 length is 12 residues. The V gene's germline CDR1 is KGHSH and CDR2 LQKENI. The V end was cut by 2 bases, the J end by 6 bases, with 8 bases between. This chain's CDR3 is CASSPDISEQYF. CDR3 coding DNA: TGTGCCAGCTCACCAGACATTAGCGAGCAGTACTTC.

This clone was seen only once. The CDR3 DNA is TGTGCCAGCAGCCTGGAGGCGGGCCTTCTCTATGGCTACACCTTC. Translating it yields CASSLEAGLLYGYTF. This sequence joins TRBV9 and TRBJ1-2, with unresolved D. The CDR3 has 15 amino acids. Per the germline V gene, CDR1 is SGDLS and CDR2 is YYNGEE. Trimming removed 4 bases from V and 4 bases from J, with 17 bases in between.